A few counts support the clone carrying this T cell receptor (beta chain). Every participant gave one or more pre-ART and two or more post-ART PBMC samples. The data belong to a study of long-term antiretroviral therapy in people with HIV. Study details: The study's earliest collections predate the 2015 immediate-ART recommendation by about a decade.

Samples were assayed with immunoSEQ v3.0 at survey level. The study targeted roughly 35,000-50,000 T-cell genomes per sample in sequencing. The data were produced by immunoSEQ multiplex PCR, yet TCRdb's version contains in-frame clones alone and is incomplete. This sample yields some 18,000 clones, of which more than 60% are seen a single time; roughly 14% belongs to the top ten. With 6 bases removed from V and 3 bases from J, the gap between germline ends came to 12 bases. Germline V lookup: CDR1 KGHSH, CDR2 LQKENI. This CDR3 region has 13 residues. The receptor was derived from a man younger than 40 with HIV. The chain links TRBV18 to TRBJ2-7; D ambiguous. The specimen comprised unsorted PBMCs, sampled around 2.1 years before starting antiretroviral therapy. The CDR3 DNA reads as TGTGCCAGCTCCCTATTCCTAGGCTACGAGCAGTACTTC. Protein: CASSLFLGYEQYF.